The rows below give T cell receptor beta chains drawn from one sample of a study of T cells in Graves' hyperthyroidism and ophthalmopathy. TCRdb re-called the multiplex PCR reads through MiXCR, storing one row per CDR3 protein. The sample lists about 420,000 distinct CDR3 sequences; 15% to 19% were seen once. The source material was blood. The source of these receptors is a young woman with Graves' hyperthyroidism. The CDR3 runs from the conserved cysteine through the conserved F or W. A D gene is named only where the DNA matches it firmly. Size is omitted from some rows. Given values are once, few, many or a class for expanded clones.

v_gene	abundance	d_gene	j_gene	CDR3nt	CDR3aa
TRBV20-1	many	-	TRBJ2-1	TGCAGTAAATCGTACCCGCGTTTAAACAATGAGCAGTTCTTC	CSKSYPRLNNEQFF
TRBV6-1	many	-	TRBJ1-2	TGTGCCAGCAGGGACCTTTTGCTTGGGACAAAAACTAACTATGGCTACACCTTC	CASRDLLLGTKTNYGYTF
TRBV29-1	-	TRBD1	TRBJ1-1	TGCAGCGGTATGACAGGGAATGAAGCTTTCTTT	CSGMTGNEAFF
TRBV6-2/TRBV6-3	many	TRBD2	TRBJ2-1	TGTGCCAGCAGTGAGCGGGGGGGTGTCGGCAATGAGCAGTTCTTC	CASSERGGVGNEQFF
TRBV20-1	many	-	TRBJ2-1	TGCAGTGCTAGAGATTGGGCAGAGAACAATGAGCAGTTCTTC	CSARDWAENNEQFF
TRBV12-3/TRBV12-4	many	-	TRBJ1-2	TGTGCCAGCAGTGAACAGGGATATGGCTACACCTTC	CASSEQGYGYTF
TRBV5-1	-	-	TRBJ1-5	TGCGCCAGCAGCGAGACCGGGAACGGGCAGCCCCAGCATTTT	CASSETGNGQPQHF
TRBV7-2	many	-	TRBJ2-7	TGTGCCAGCAGCTTAGCGGGGACCGGAGATTTTATCGAGCAGTACTTC	CASSLAGTGDFIEQYF
TRBV5-1	-	TRBD2	TRBJ2-1	TGCGCCAGCAGCTTGGTAGCGGGAGGGATTAGAAATGAGCAGTTCTTC	CASSLVAGGIRNEQFF
TRBV4-2	-	TRBD1	TRBJ2-2	TGTGCCAGCGTGCGGACAGGGGGCACCGGGGAGCTGTTTTTT	CASVRTGGTGELFF
TRBV7-3	many	-	TRBJ2-5	TGTGCCAGCAGTCTTGAACCAGGGGGGATGGAGACCCAGTACTTC	CASSLEPGGMETQYF
TRBV24-1	many	-	TRBJ2-5	TGTGCCACCAGTGATTTGGCAGATGGACCACAAGAGACCCAGTACTTC	CATSDLADGPQETQYF
TRBV3-1	many	-	TRBJ1-1	TGTGCCAGCAGCCAAGTTCCGGGGGGAACTGAAGCTTTCTTT	CASSQVPGGTEAFF
TRBV20-1	many	-	TRBJ2-7	TGCAGTGCTAGAGGCCCCACCCACCTCAACGAGCAGTACTTC	CSARGPTHLNEQYF
TRBV18	-	-	TRBJ2-7	TGTGCCAGCTCACCTACCGACAAGGGCGAGCAGCACTTC	CASSPTDKGEQHF
TRBV7-2	few	-	TRBJ1-3	TGTGCCAGCAGCTTAGCGCCGAGGTTCTCTGGAAACACCATATATTTT	CASSLAPRFSGNTIYF
TRBV6-9	-	-	TRBJ1-1	TGTGCCAGCAGTTACGAACCTGACGGGAACACTGAAGCTTTCTTT	CASSYEPDGNTEAFF
TRBV7-9	few	-	TRBJ1-3	TGTGCCAGCAGCTTACCCGGGACACAAAACACCATATATTTT	CASSLPGTQNTIYF
TRBV7-9	-	TRBD2	TRBJ2-3	TGTGCCAGCAGCAATAACCTCTACGAGCGGGAGGGCCCTCTTAATGGGCAGTATTTT	CASSNNLYEREGPLNGQYF
TRBV19	-	-	TRBJ1-5	TGTGCCAGTAGCCTTGGACAGATTAGCAATCAGCCCCAGCATTTT	CASSLGQISNQPQHF
TRBV19	many	TRBD2	TRBJ2-5	TGTGCCAGTAGTATCACTAGCGGATCGATCCAAGAGACCCAGTACTTC	CASSITSGSIQETQYF
TRBV19	once	TRBD1	TRBJ1-1	TGTGCCAGTAAGTGGGACAGGGACGTGAACACTGAAGCTTTCTTT	CASKWDRDVNTEAFF